This TCR beta chain was documented in a study of shared clonotypes between healthy human individuals. Study information: Three plates were used per donor for CD4 naive, three for CD4 memory, two for CD8 naive and one for CD8 memory.

Deep-level settings were used for running the assay. The assay was immunoSEQ multiplex PCR, and TCRdb's table has in-frame clones only and misses some. The data hold 2 million to 2.5 million clones, with 90% to 95% observed a single time. Into CD45RA+ naive and CD45RA-negative memory subsets, the CD4+ cells were split. A word on this clone: In the same sample, other DNA sequences code for this CDR3.

CDR3 size: 13 residues. Per the germline V gene, CDR1 is KGHSH and CDR2 is LQKENI. Trimming stripped 2 bases from V and 2 bases from J, with 6 bases between. The sequencing input was naive CD4+ T cells from PBMCs. The sample's subset: CD45RA+ positively selected. The chain links TRBV18 to TRBJ1-2; D is uncertain. The receptor was isolated from a man between 18 and 29 years old in good health. Some clones in this sample may be carry-over from other donors' samples. Here the CDR3 DNA reads TGTGCCAGCTCACCAGGGGTCAACTATGGCTACACCTTC. This encodes CASSPGVNYGYTF.